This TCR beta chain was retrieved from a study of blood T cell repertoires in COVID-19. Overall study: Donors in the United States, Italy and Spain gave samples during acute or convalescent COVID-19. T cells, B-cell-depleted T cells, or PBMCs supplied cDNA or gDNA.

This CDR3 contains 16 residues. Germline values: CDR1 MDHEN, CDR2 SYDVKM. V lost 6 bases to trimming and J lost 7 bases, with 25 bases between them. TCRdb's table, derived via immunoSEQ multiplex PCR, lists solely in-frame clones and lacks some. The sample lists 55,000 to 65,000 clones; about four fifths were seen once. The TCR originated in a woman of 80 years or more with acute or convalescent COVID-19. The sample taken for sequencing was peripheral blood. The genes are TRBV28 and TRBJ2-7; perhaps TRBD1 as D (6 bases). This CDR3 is CASSPVAPGEWWEQYF. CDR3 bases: TGTGCCAGCAGCCCGGTCGCGCCAGGGGAATGGTGGGAGCAGTACTTC.